Presented here are 27 T cell receptor beta chains from one specimen sequenced in a study of cytomegalovirus exposure and HLA in healthy donors. The primer mix had 60 Vbeta and 13 Jbeta primers. TCRdb keeps only in-frame clones here, not all; method: immunoSEQ multiplex PCR. The table has 95,000 to 130,000 clones, 81% seen once. The sample taken for sequencing was PBMCs. These receptor sequences come from a woman between 25 and 40 years old in good health and CMV-seronegative.

V and J are TRBV5-6 and TRBJ2-2; 7 nucleotides line up with TRBD2. V trimming: 0 bases; J trimming: 6 bases; junction bases outside the gene matches: 11. The germline V gene has CDR1 SGHDT and CDR2 YYEEEE. The CDR3 runs 17 residues. DNA of the CDR3: TGTGCCAGCAGCTTGGATCCCACTAGCGATATACCCGGGGAGCTGTTTTTT. As protein: CASSLDPTSDIPGELFF.

V gene TRBV28 combines with J gene TRBJ1-4; TRBD1 matches at 9 bases. Per germline, CDR1 MDHEN and CDR2 SYDVKM. The junction had 11 bases not matched to a gene; V was cut back by 7 bases and J by 8 bases. CDR3 length: 15 amino acids. CDR3 nucleotide sequence: TGTGCCAGCACCGCCCCGGGACAGGGAGGGGAAAAACTGTTTTTT. Protein: CASTAPGQGGEKLFF.

The rearrangement uses TRBV15 and TRBJ1-2, with no clear D. Germline CDR1 reads LNHNV; CDR2 reads YYDKDF (reference sequence). The CDR3 length is 15 residues. Trimming stripped 0 bases from V and 4 bases from J, with 12 bases between. As DNA, the CDR3 is TGTGCCACCAGCAGAGATCTCCCCAGAGGCTATGGCTACACCTTC. Translating gives CATSRDLPRGYGYTF.

The rearrangement links TRBV30 to TRBJ2-5, with a tentative D call TRBD1 (5 bases). Germline V gene sequence: CDR1 GTSNPN, CDR2 SVGIG (reference sequence). This CDR3 comprises 13 residues. V lost 0 bases and J lost 4, with 9 bases in between. The CDR3 loop is CAWSVLGRETQYF. The DNA for the CDR3 is TGTGCCTGGAGTGTATTGGGGCGAGAGACCCAGTACTTC. Supplemented by reference TRBV30 and TRBJ2-5, the full variable domain reads SQTIHQWPATLVQPVGSPLSLECTVEGTSNPNLYWYRQAAGRGLQLLFYSVGIGQISSEVPQNLSASRPQDRQFILSSKKLLLSDSGFYLCAWSVLGRETQYFGPGTRLLVL.

This clone was picked up one time. CDR3 coding DNA: TGTGCCAGTAGTCCTGGACAGGGGGCGAGAAATGAAAAACTGTTTTTT. Translated: CASSPGQGARNEKLFF. The V and J genes are TRBV19 and TRBJ1-4; 11 bases match TRBD1. This CDR3 has 16 amino acids. Germline trimming cut 5 bases from V and 5 bases from J; bases unmatched to any gene: 7. Per germline, CDR1 LNHDA and CDR2 SQIVND (reference sequence).

The chain has TRBV6-5 and TRBJ2-5; D may be TRBD1 (6 bases). V lost 6 bases to trimming and J lost 5 bases, with 19 bases between them. From germline, CDR1 is MNHEY and CDR2 SVGAGI. The CDR3 spans 15 residues. CDR3: CASRTYREMWETQYF. The CDR3 DNA reads TGTGCCAGCAGGACTTACAGGGAAATGTGGGAGACCCAGTACTTC.

The CDR3 bases are TGTGCCAGCACATCCCAGGACAGGCTGGGGGCCCAGTACTTC. Translation: CASTSQDRLGAQYF. The rearrangement links TRBV28 to TRBJ2-5; 7 bases align to TRBD1. The germline V gene has CDR1 MDHEN and CDR2 SYDVKM. The CDR3 sequence is 14 residues long. V dropped 7 bases and J dropped 9; count of bases not matched to a gene: 14.

This rearrangement joins TRBV30 to TRBJ2-1; unclear D gene. Germline CDR1 and CDR2: GTSNPN and SVGIG (reference sequence). The V gene lost 4 bases and the J gene lost 5 bases, with 15 bases spanning the gap. This CDR3 comprises 14 residues. The CDR3 reads CAWIRYDSDNEQFF. Here the CDR3 DNA reads TGTGCCTGGATAAGGTACGACTCAGACAATGAGCAGTTCTTC.

V gene TRBV10-3 combines with J gene TRBJ2-3; 7 nucleotides match TRBD2. Germline V gene sequence: CDR1 ENHRY, CDR2 SYGVKD. V shed 4 bases and J 0 bases; nucleotides not matched to a gene: 4. This CDR3 contains 15 residues. The CDR3 region has the DNA TGTGCCATCAGTGCGGGGGGATCCAGCACAGATACGCAGTATTTT. This codes for CAISAGGSSTDTQYF.

This clone came up once. The chain couples TRBV7-8 to TRBJ2-7, with 14 bases aligning to TRBD2. CDR1 is SGHVS, CDR2 FQNEAQ, per germline. V trimming: 3 bases; J trimming: 2 bases; junction bases outside the gene matches: 3. CDR3 length equals 16 residues. The CDR3 loop is CASSLGTSGSPYEQYF. The CDR3 DNA reads as TGTGCCAGCAGCTTGGGGACTAGCGGGAGCCCCTACGAGCAGTACTTC.

The chain is built from TRBV6-5 and TRBJ1-1, with D hard to call. V lost 2 bases, J lost 2 bases, and 6 bases lay in between. Germline V CDR1 and CDR2: MNHEY, SVGAGI. There are 13 residues in the CDR3. CDR3 loop: CASSYQQNTEAFF. In DNA form, the CDR3 reads TGTGCCAGCAGTTACCAACAAAACACTGAAGCTTTCTTT.

The chain combines TRBV7-2 with TRBJ2-2; the D is unclear. The V gene's germline CDR1 is SGHTA and CDR2 FQGNSA. There are 11 residues in the CDR3. The V gene lost 5 bases and the J gene lost 7 bases, with 5 bases spanning the gap. The CDR3 spells CASSVVGELFF. CDR3 coding DNA: TGTGCCAGCAGCGTCGTCGGGGAGCTGTTTTTT.

V usage is TRBV28 and J usage is TRBJ1-5; D is unclear. The CDR3 has 11 residues. With 6 bases removed from V and 4 bases from J, the gap between germline ends came to 4 bases. CDR1 MDHEN and CDR2 SYDVKM come from the germline V gene. The CDR3 reads CASSQNQPQHF. The CDR3, as DNA: TGTGCCAGCAGCCAGAATCAGCCCCAGCATTTT.

The chain has TRBV6-4 and TRBJ2-1; the match to TRBD2 covers 10 bases. CDR3 length: 14 residues. Germline V gene sequence: CDR1 MRHNA, CDR2 SNTAGT. After removal of 9 bases from V and 7 bases from J, the junction contained 9 bases not matched to a gene. The CDR3 DNA sequence: TGTGCCAGTGAGCGGGAGGGCCCTCGTAATGAGCAGTTCTTC. Amino acid sequence: CASEREGPRNEQFF.

The chain carries TRBV5-6 and TRBJ2-3; D possibly corresponds to TRBD2 (5 bases). The CDR3 spans 16 residues. V shed 4 bases and J shed 0 bases, with 15 bases lying between them. Germline V CDR1 and CDR2: SGHDT, YYEEEE. The CDR3 sequence: CASSIEGPTSTDTQYF. CDR3 DNA: TGTGCCAGCAGCATAGAGGGCCCAACGAGCACAGATACGCAGTATTTT.

V gene TRBV28 combines with J gene TRBJ2-7, with 8 bases identical to TRBD1. V gave up 6 bases and J gave up 3 bases; unmatched junction bases: 10. Germline loops: CDR1 MDHEN, CDR2 SYDVKM. CDR3 length: 15 amino acids. The CDR3: CASSRSQQGGYEQYF. The CDR3, as DNA: TGTGCCAGCAGCCGATCCCAACAGGGGGGCTACGAGCAGTACTTC.

The chain has TRBV28 and TRBJ2-7, with 8 bases aligning to TRBD2. V lost 3 bases, J lost 0 bases, and 7 bases stayed unmatched. Per the germline V gene, CDR1 is MDHEN and CDR2 is SYDVKM. The CDR3 is 16 amino acids. The CDR3 region has the DNA TGTGCCAGCAGTTTCTGGACTAGCAGGAGCTCCTACGAGCAGTACTTC. Amino acids: CASSFWTSRSSYEQYF.

The rearrangement uses TRBV10-1 and TRBJ2-7, with unresolved D. CDR1 is WNHNN and CDR2 is SYGVQD in the germline V gene (reference sequence). The CDR3 has 16 amino acids. V was shortened by 0 bases and J by 0 bases, with 12 bases between the two germline ends. The CDR3 protein is CASSESRSPSSYEQYF. DNA for the CDR3: TGCGCCAGCAGTGAGTCGCGAAGCCCAAGCTCCTACGAGCAGTACTTC.

The chain employs TRBV19 and TRBJ2-1, with 12 bases fitting TRBD2. Germline CDR1 LNHDA, CDR2 SQIVND (reference sequence). Trimming cost V 5 bases and J 7 bases; bases outside gene matches: 9. This CDR3 has 16 amino acids. This CDR3 reads CASSPLAGGLVNEQFF. CDR3 bases: TGTGCCAGTAGTCCCCTAGCGGGAGGGCTCGTTAATGAGCAGTTCTTC.

This clone turned up a few times. This chain links TRBV5-1 with TRBJ2-3; possible D gene TRBD1, 6 bases. Trimming cost V 4 bases and J 1 base, with 13 bases left between them. Germline loops: CDR1 SGHRS, CDR2 YFSETQ. The CDR3 loop spans 15 amino acids. The CDR3 protein is CASSPRGVGTDTQYF. Written as DNA, the CDR3 is TGCGCCAGCAGCCCCAGGGGAGTTGGCACAGATACGCAGTATTTT.

This clone was counted a few times. The chain couples TRBV27 to TRBJ2-1, with D unclear. CDR1 and CDR2 (germline): MNHEY, SMNVEV (reference sequence). This CDR3 is 14 amino acids long. Trimming took 5 bases from V and 4 from J, leaving 12 bases between them. The CDR3: CASSIVSSYNEQFF. CDR3 DNA sequence: TGTGCCAGCAGTATCGTTAGTTCGTACAATGAGCAGTTCTTC.

This sequence joins TRBV2 and TRBJ2-1; D remains ambiguous. V was clipped by 2 bases and J by 4 bases, with 12 bases between them. Germline CDR1 and CDR2: SNHLY and FYNNEI. CDR3 length: 15 residues. The chain's CDR3 is CASSESRSLYNEQFF. Here the CDR3 DNA reads TGTGCCAGCAGTGAATCGCGGAGCCTTTACAATGAGCAGTTCTTC.

This chain connects TRBV28 to TRBJ1-6; 7 bases are shared with TRBD1. The trim removed 5 bases at V and 7 bases at J, leaving 5 bases unmatched. The CDR3 is 14 amino acids. The germline gives CDR1 MDHEN, CDR2 SYDVKM. The CDR3 coding sequence is TGTGCCAGCAGTCCCGACAGGGAAAATTCACCCCTCCACTTT. Translating it yields CASSPDRENSPLHF.

This clone was seen a handful of times. The gene calls are TRBV5-1 and TRBJ2-3; 10 bases map to TRBD2. The CDR3 length is 17 residues. Germline V gene sequence: CDR1 SGHRS, CDR2 YFSETQ. Trimming removed 3 bases from V and 2 bases from J; junction bases left unmatched: 9. The chain's CDR3 is CASSSVGLADFTDTQYF. Here the CDR3 DNA reads TGCGCCAGCAGCTCCGTCGGACTAGCGGATTTCACAGATACGCAGTATTTT.

This chain links TRBV27 with TRBJ1-6; weak D call: TRBD1 (5 bases). Trimming pared 5 bases from V and 9 bases from J, leaving 11 bases between. The CDR3 is 13 amino acids. Germline lookup yields CDR1 MNHEY and CDR2 SMNVEV (reference sequence). In DNA, the CDR3 is TGTGCCAGCAGTATGACAGCGAGTTCACCCCTCCACTTT. Translation gives CASSMTASSPLHF.

This clone was observed a few times. The rearrangement uses TRBV9 and TRBJ1-2; D might be TRBD1 (5 bases). The CDR3 spans 14 residues. V shed 3 bases and J shed 4 bases, with 13 bases lying between them. Germline loops: CDR1 SGDLS, CDR2 YYNGEE. The CDR3 region is CASSEGRGVYGYTF. The CDR3 region has the DNA TGTGCCAGCAGCGAGGGGAGGGGCGTCTATGGCTACACCTTC.

The genes are TRBV30 and TRBJ1-1; D remains unclear. This CDR3 is 13 amino acids long. CDR1 and CDR2 (germline): GTSNPN, SVGIG (reference sequence). V dropped 6 bases and J dropped 3 bases, with 14 bases sitting between them. CDR3 protein: CACEILIDTEAFF. CDR3 DNA sequence: TGTGCCTGTGAGATCTTAATTGACACTGAAGCTTTCTTT.